This TCR beta chain comes out of a study of shared clonotypes between healthy human individuals. Terminally differentiated effector memory CD45RA+ cells were excluded from the naive CD8 cells, which were CD45RO-negative and positively selected for CCR7. V was clipped by 1 base and J by 5 bases, with 9 bases between them. CDR3 length: 14 residues. Germline lookup yields CDR1 MGHRA and CDR2 YSYEKL. Profiling relied on immunoSEQ multiplex PCR, and the TCRdb table lists in-frame clones only, not all of them. The data hold roughly 2,000,000 clones, with just under 95% observed a single time. A word on this clone: At the DNA level, this CDR3 is encoded by other sequences in the same sample as well.

J is TRBJ2-1 and V is TRBV4-1, with D possibly TRBD2 on 5 matching bases. The sequenced sample was naive CD8+ T cells from PBMCs. The receptor comes from a man aged 18 to 30 in good health. Some clones in this sample may be carry-over from other donors' samples. The CDR3 sequence: CASSQGLAHNEQFF. The CDR3 nucleotides are TGCGCCAGCAGCCAAGGTTTAGCGCACAATGAGCAGTTCTTC.